The 32 T cell receptor beta chains below were found in one sample sequenced in a study of T cells in Graves' hyperthyroidism and ophthalmopathy. Regions amplified from RNA transcripts were the TCR beta CDR3 regions. HTBI primers drove first-round RT-PCR of the TCR CDR3. TCRdb analysed the multiplex PCR reads with MiXCR anew, one entry per CDR3 protein. The table shows 450,000 to 600,000 distinct CDR3 sequences, with 20% occurring only once. Sequenced sample: blood. These receptors all stem from a middle-aged man with Graves' ophthalmopathy.

This clonotype was observed a few times. The J gene is TRBJ2-5, the V gene TRBV7-2, with D hard to call. V was shortened by 1 base and J by 5 bases, with 11 bases between the two germline ends. The CDR3 covers 14 residues. Germline V lookup: CDR1 SGHTA, CDR2 FQGNSA. CDR3: CASSLVASRETQYF. As DNA, the CDR3 is TGTGCCAGCAGCTTAGTGGCTAGTCGGGAGACCCAGTACTTC.

The rearrangement uses TRBV9 and TRBJ2-1; 9 nucleotides align to TRBD1. Germline CDR1 is SGDLS and CDR2 is YYNGEE. The CDR3 runs 17 residues. V shed 0 bases and J 0 bases; nucleotides not matched to a gene: 4. Written as DNA, the CDR3 is TGTGCCAGCAGCGTAGGGGGACAGGGAAACTCCTACAATGAGCAGTTCTTC. Translated: CASSVGGQGNSYNEQFF. Supplemented by reference TRBV9 and TRBJ2-1, the full variable domain reads DSGVTQTPKHLITATGQRVTLRCSPRSGDLSVYWYQQSLDQGLQFLIQYYNGEERAKGNILERFSAQQFPDLHSELNLSSLELGDSALYFCASSVGGQGNSYNEQFFGPGTRLTVL.

This clonotype was found many times. The chain uses TRBV7-8 and TRBJ2-3, with TRBD2 matching 9 bases. The V and J ends lost 2 bases and 4 bases, in that order; junction bases with no gene match: 1. Germline V gives CDR1 SGHVS, CDR2 FQNEAQ. The CDR3 is 14 residues long. The CDR3 sequence: CASSLIAGADTQYF. The CDR3 coding sequence is TGTGCCAGCAGCTTAATAGCGGGAGCAGATACGCAGTATTTT.

This clonotype turned up a few times. The rearrangement links TRBV12-3 or TRBV12-4 to TRBJ1-2, with D perhaps matching TRBD1 (5 bases). The CDR3 runs to 14 residues. V was clipped by 6 bases and J by 4 bases, with 15 bases between them. CDR3 in DNA: TGTGCCAGCAGATTGTTGGACACTACCTATGGCTACACCTTC. This codes for CASRLLDTTYGYTF.

The CDR3 sequence: CASSSQTSGGLGQFF. The CDR3 bases are TGTGCCAGCAGCTCTCAGACTAGCGGGGGGTTAGGGCAGTTCTTC. The V and J genes are TRBV11-2 and TRBJ2-1, with 13 bases identical to TRBD2. CDR1 is SGHAT, CDR2 FQNNGV, per germline. Trimming took 4 bases from V and 12 from J; bases not matched to a gene: 9. The CDR3 runs to 15 residues.

This clonotype was seen more than once but under ten times. This chain links TRBV6-5 with TRBJ1-4; D unclear. Germline V CDR1 and CDR2: MNHEY, SVGAGI. Trimming pared 0 bases from V and 7 bases from J, leaving 9 bases between. The CDR3 has 14 amino acids. The CDR3, as DNA: TGTGCCAGCAGTTACTCTGGTAACAGTGAAAAACTGTTTTTT. Translating it yields CASSYSGNSEKLFF.

Notes on this clonotype: This may come from a read error, since a much larger clone is one base off. The rearrangement uses TRBV28 and TRBJ2-7, with 13 bases identical to TRBD2. This CDR3 is 20 amino acids long. The germline CDR1 and CDR2 sequences are MDHEN and SYDVKM. The junction had 22 bases not matched to a gene; V was cut back by 4 bases and J by 7 bases. CDR3 sequence (DNA): TGTGCCAGCAGTTCCTATATTTCGGGCCTGGCGGGACTAGCGGGATTGGAGCAGTACTTC. Its translation is CASSSYISGLAGLAGLEQYF.

This clonotype was counted ten times or more. The rearrangement uses TRBV5-1 and TRBJ1-1; D uncertain. V lost 5 bases to trimming and J lost 0 bases, with 11 bases between them. The CDR3 consists of 14 residues. Per the germline V gene, CDR1 is SGHRS and CDR2 is YFSETQ. CDR3 amino acids: CASRVSLMNTEAFF. The DNA of the CDR3 is TGCGCCAGCAGAGTCAGCCTAATGAACACTGAAGCTTTCTTT.

The table lists this clonotype with many counts. The chain couples TRBV6-1 to TRBJ2-5; D perhaps matches TRBD1 (7 bases). V lost 7 bases to trimming and J lost 4 bases, with 10 bases between them. Germline CDR1 reads MNHNS; CDR2 reads SASEGT. The CDR3 extends over 12 amino acids. CDR3 DNA sequence: TGTGCCAGCATGCAGGGGGGAGAGACCCAGTACTTC. It encodes CASMQGGETQYF.

The chain has TRBV7-2 and TRBJ1-2, with a tentative D call TRBD1 (6 bases). Trimming removed 3 bases at V and 2 bases at J, with 16 bases between. The CDR3 runs 16 residues. Per germline, CDR1 SGHTA and CDR2 FQGNSA. CDR3 loop: CASSFKSGADNYGYTF. In DNA, the CDR3 is TGTGCCAGCAGCTTTAAATCAGGGGCTGACAACTATGGCTACACCTTC.

At least ten counts were recorded for this clonotype. V gene TRBV28 combines with J gene TRBJ2-1; 9 nucleotides agree with TRBD2. CDR1 is MDHEN and CDR2 is SYDVKM in the germline V gene. V lost 3 bases, J lost 4 bases, and 1 base stayed unmatched. This CDR3 has 14 residues. The CDR3 sequence is CASSFLAGYNEQFF. The DNA for the CDR3 is TGTGCCAGCAGTTTCCTAGCGGGATACAATGAGCAGTTCTTC.

This clonotype was recorded a few times. The genes are TRBV6-2 or TRBV6-3 and TRBJ2-2; no clear D. With 6 bases removed from V and 13 bases from J, the gap between germline ends came to 15 bases. Germline V gives CDR1 MNHEY, CDR2 SVGEGT. This CDR3 comprises 12 residues. The CDR3 sequence is CASSPSVFALFF. CDR3 DNA sequence: TGTGCCAGCAGCCCTTCGGTTTTCGCGCTGTTTTTT.

The rearrangement links TRBV7-9 to TRBJ1-3; D unclear. From germline, CDR1 is SEHNR and CDR2 FQNEAQ (reference sequence). The CDR3 covers 12 residues. Trimming removed 5 bases from V and 6 bases from J, with 8 bases in between. The CDR3, as DNA: TGTGCCAGCAGCCCCCGGCTAAACACCATATATTTT. As protein: CASSPRLNTIYF.

The V gene is TRBV7-9, the J gene TRBJ2-1, with 7 bases matching TRBD1. Trimming cost V 0 bases and J 4 bases; bases outside gene matches: 0. CDR3 length: 14 amino acids. Per germline, CDR1 SEHNR and CDR2 FQNEAQ (reference sequence). CDR3 bases: TGTGCCAGCAGCTTAGCGGGACAGTACAATGAGCAGTTCTTC. Translated, it gives CASSLAGQYNEQFF.

In the case of this clonotype: This may come from a read error, since a much larger clone is one base off. The V call is TRBV5-1, the J call TRBJ2-5, with 13 nucleotides matching TRBD2. The J segment lost 9 bases and the V segment lost 0 bases, leaving 8 bases of the junction unmatched. From germline, CDR1 is SGHRS and CDR2 YFSETQ. CDR3 length: 16 amino acids. CDR3 protein: CASSLATSGRGESQYF. CDR3 bases: TGCGCCAGCAGCTTGGCAACTAGCGGGAGGGGCGAGTCCCAGTACTTC. The full variable domain, in which reference TRBV5-1 and TRBJ2-5 provide the parts outside the CDR3, is KAGVTQTPRYLIKTRGQQVTLSCSPISGHRSVSWYQQTPGQGLQFLFEYFSETQRNKGNFPGRFSGRQFSNSRSEMNVSTLELGDSALYLCASSLATSGRGESQYFGPGTRLLVL.

The chain combines TRBV4-1 with TRBJ2-5; D is perhaps TRBD2 (5 bases). Trimming took 2 bases from V and 7 from J, leaving 14 bases between them. Germline V gene sequence: CDR1 MGHRA, CDR2 YSYEKL. There are 14 residues in the CDR3. The CDR3 sequence is CASSQLQAAGTQYF. Here the CDR3 DNA reads TGCGCCAGCAGCCAACTACAAGCCGCGGGGACCCAGTACTTC.

About this clonotype itself: This may arise from a read error, as a much more abundant clone is one base away. V and J are TRBV12-3 or TRBV12-4 and TRBJ2-1, with 7 bases lining up with TRBD1. V gave up 8 bases and J gave up 5 bases; unmatched junction bases: 12. CDR3 length: 15 amino acids. CDR3 sequence: CASGITGVPHNEQFF. CDR3 nucleotide sequence: TGTGCCAGCGGCATCACAGGGGTTCCACACAATGAGCAGTTCTTC.

This clonotype was counted many times. This rearrangement joins TRBV28 to TRBJ2-7; 8 bases fit TRBD2. Germline V lookup: CDR1 MDHEN, CDR2 SYDVKM. Germline trimming cut 8 bases from V and 6 bases from J; bases unmatched to any gene: 12. This CDR3 contains 14 residues. The CDR3 protein is CASSPGTRTTEQYF. The CDR3 nucleotides read TGTGCCAGCTCCCCCGGGACTAGAACTACCGAGCAGTACTTC.

The chain carries TRBV28 and TRBJ2-4, with a tentative D call TRBD1 (6 bases). With 6 bases removed from V and 6 bases from J, the gap between germline ends came to 15 bases. Germline V gene data show CDR1 as MDHEN and CDR2 as SYDVKM. This CDR3 spans 14 amino acids. CDR3 sequence reads: CASRDPGQVNIQYF. The CDR3 nucleotides are TGTGCCAGCAGAGACCCGGGACAAGTAAACATTCAGTACTTC.

As for this clonotype: The junction differs from germline at one of its ends, possibly a read error. The gene calls are TRBV4-1 and TRBJ2-1; 7 bases map to TRBD1. Germline-derived CDR1 and CDR2 are MGHRA and YSYEKL. The CDR3 totals 14 residues. CDR3 residues: CASSNRDRYNEQFF. DNA of the CDR3: TGTGCCAGCAGCAACCGGGACAGATACAATGAGCAGTTCTTC.

The table lists this clonotype with a few counts. The chain combines TRBV28 with TRBJ2-3, with 7 nucleotides matching TRBD2. V shed 1 base, J shed 3 bases, and the junction held 7 bases outside the gene matches. CDR3 size: 16 residues. Per germline, CDR1 MDHEN and CDR2 SYDVKM. The CDR3 DNA is TGTGCCAGCAGTTTATCAGGTGCGGGGGAAACAGATACGCAGTATTTT. Its translation is CASSLSGAGETDTQYF.

The chain joins TRBV7-2 to TRBJ1-2; D possibly corresponds to TRBD1 (5 bases). Trimming stripped 1 base from V and 3 bases from J, with 12 bases between. The CDR3 is 15 amino acids. Germline CDR1 reads SGHTA; CDR2 reads FQGNSA. DNA for the CDR3: TGTGCCAGCAGCTTAGGGGAGGGGCTGGACTATGGCTACACCTTC. It encodes CASSLGEGLDYGYTF.

The sample holds many counts of this clonotype. The rearrangement joins TRBV7-2 to TRBJ1-1; D remains unclear. The CDR3 is 14 residues long. CDR1 SGHTA and CDR2 FQGNSA come from the germline V gene. The ends were cut back, 2 bases at V and 5 bases at J, with 12 bases in the middle. Written as DNA, the CDR3 is TGTGCCAGCAGCTTAAAGGGTCTGGGAACTGAAGCTTTCTTT. Its translation is CASSLKGLGTEAFF.

This clonotype was seen repeatedly, ten times or more. The rearrangement uses TRBV18 and TRBJ2-3, with 14 bases lining up with TRBD2. This CDR3 spans 18 amino acids. V was pared by 5 bases and J by 7 bases, with 14 bases of the junction left unmatched. Looked up from germline, CDR1 is KGHSH and CDR2 is LQKENI. Here the CDR3 DNA reads TGTGCCAGCTCAAAAGGGACTAGCGGGGGACGAACGGGATATACGCAGTATTTT. Translating gives CASSKGTSGGRTGYTQYF.

This clonotype turned up a few times. The chain has TRBV5-5 and TRBJ2-7; D perhaps matches TRBD2 (5 bases). CDR1 and CDR2 (germline): SGHKS, YYEKEE (reference sequence). The CDR3 runs to 13 residues. The V end was cut by 3 bases, the J end by 3 bases, with 10 bases between. CDR3 in amino acids: CASSSGSHYEQYF. As DNA, the CDR3 is TGTGCCAGCAGCTCTGGGAGCCACTACGAGCAGTACTTC.

A few counts support this clonotype. The chain joins TRBV10-3 to TRBJ2-7; 12 bases fit TRBD1. The length of the CDR3 is 14 residues. J was trimmed by 6 bases and V by 6 bases; bases with no gene match: 6. Germline CDR1 ENHRY, CDR2 SYGVKD. CDR3 in DNA: TGTGCCATCAGCGCGGGACAGGGGGCCGGCGAGCAGTACTTC. Amino acids: CAISAGQGAGEQYF.

This sequence joins TRBV7-2 and TRBJ2-5, with 10 bases aligning to TRBD2. CDR1 and CDR2 from the germline V gene are SGHTA and FQGNSA. The ends lost 1 base at V and 3 bases at J; junction bases unmatched: 8. CDR3 length equals 17 residues. Here the CDR3 DNA reads TGTGCCAGCAGCTTAGGAATATGGACTAGCGGAAAAGAGACCCAGTACTTC. It codes for CASSLGIWTSGKETQYF.

This clonotype has a handful of counts. This sequence joins TRBV20-1 and TRBJ2-5; 10 bases line up with TRBD2. CDR1 is DFQATT and CDR2 is SNEGSKA in the germline V gene (reference sequence). The J segment lost 2 bases and the V segment lost 6 bases, leaving 6 bases of the junction unmatched. This CDR3 has 14 amino acids. The CDR3 spells CSAWGLALQETQYF. CDR3 DNA sequence: TGCAGTGCCTGGGGACTAGCGCTTCAAGAGACCCAGTACTTC.

This clonotype showed up just a few times. The V gene is TRBV5-1, the J gene TRBJ1-1; possible D gene TRBD1, 5 bases. V was pared by 4 bases and J by 0 bases, with 13 bases between. Germline assignment: CDR1 SGHRS and CDR2 YFSETQ. The CDR3 is made up of 15 amino acids. Here the CDR3 DNA reads TGCGCCAGCAGCCCGAGACCGACAGTGAACACTGAAGCTTTCTTT. This codes for CASSPRPTVNTEAFF.

The chain uses TRBV29-1 and TRBJ2-1; D unresolved. Germline V gene sequence: CDR1 SQVTM, CDR2 ANQGSEA. Between the trimmed V and J ends, which lost 1 base and 0 bases, there was a span of 16 bases. The CDR3 has 17 residues. In DNA form, the CDR3 reads TGCAGCGTTGAAGGAGATAACGTTCAGACCTCCTACAATGAGCAGTTCTTC. Amino acid sequence: CSVEGDNVQTSYNEQFF.

There are a few counts of this clonotype. V is TRBV28 and J is TRBJ2-2, with D possibly being TRBD2 (5 bases). This CDR3 spans 13 amino acids. Between the trimmed V and J ends, which lost 6 bases and 8 bases, there was a span of 13 bases. The germline V gene has CDR1 MDHEN and CDR2 SYDVKM. This chain's CDR3 is CASSRGKAGELFF. CDR3 nucleotide sequence: TGTGCCAGCAGCCGAGGGAAGGCAGGGGAGCTGTTTTTT.

This chain uses TRBV7-6 with TRBJ2-1, with TRBD1 identical over 9 bases. This CDR3 contains 16 residues. The V segment lost 3 bases and the J segment 8 bases; nucleotides outside the gene matches: 11. The germline V gene has CDR1 SGHVS and CDR2 FNYEAQ. In nucleotides, the CDR3 is TGTGCCAGCAGCTTCGCCGGGACAGGGCCGACAGATGAGCAGTTCTTC. Translation gives CASSFAGTGPTDEQFF.